This TCR beta chain came from a study of beta chain features in type 1 diabetes (dated by TCRdb to 2016 to 2018). Concerning the study at large: No differences in mean age, gender distribution, total cell number or subset yield were found between patients and healthy donors. A total of roughly 99 million sorted cells were examined across all samples, and the number of cells per subset was strongly correlated with RNA yield. In the study, TCRB repertoires of sorted circulating CD4+ T cell subsets from recently diagnosed type 1 diabetes patients were compared with those of matched healthy donors. Regulatory and stem cell-like memory subsets were obtained from only 8 patients and about 8 healthy donors, while naive and central memory subsets were obtained from all 30 or so donors.

The entire amount of isolated RNA was reverse transcribed using the High Capacity cDNA Reverse Transcription Kit, so the sequenced TCRB transcripts were expressed ones. Deep immunoSEQ sequencing was applied to naive, central memory and regulatory T cell samples, giving an average of about 3.57 million total reads per sample. Sorted cells were lysed in RLT buffer, and RNA was extracted using DNase-treated RNeasy Micro or Mini kits according to cell number. Each cell subset was processed separately to prevent cross-contamination, with patient and healthy donor samples processed together. The immunoSEQ multiplex PCR was used to amplify TCRB sequences from cDNA, generating 87-bp fragments that spanned the CDR3 region. Amplicons were sequenced on the Illumina HiSeq platform. The study's own analysis went as follows. PCR bias was corrected computationally using synthetic template baselines, and reads within Hamming distance 2 were collapsed, with unmergeable singletons discarded. Reads were aligned against IMGT so that V, D and J genes, CDR3 length and insertions or deletions at six rearrangement sites could be assigned. Clonotype counts were normalized to sorted cell number within each subset before computing true diversity and Gini coefficients with the tcR R package. The overlap coefficient, calculated on TCRB nucleotide sequences, was used to quantify repertoire sharing. As a proxy for the pre-selection repertoire, out-of-frame TCRB sequences from naive cells were analyzed. TCRdb stores this immuneACCESS table with in-frame sequences only. Part of the clones is absent; in the studies checked, under half of the shortfall reflects unresolved V genes, and no reason is known for the rest. Clone size and V and J calls were adopted from that table, with D and trimming inferred from the DNA. For this sample there are a few hundred thousand clones; approximately 15% appear just once. The leading ten clones occupy almost 0.02% of the sample.

Study-wide findings and limitations: Naive, central memory and regulatory TCRB repertoires appeared to be more similar among patients than among healthy donors. Because small numbers of individuals were included in the HLA sub-analyses, any influence of HLA type on TCRB rearrangement was left unresolved. Shorter templates might have been favored by PCR, but patient and control samples were amplified and corrected together, so both groups would have been affected equally by any skew. In all four CD4+ subsets, TCRB CDR3 length was moderately but significantly shorter in type 1 diabetes patients. Fewer insertions and more nucleotide deletions at VDJ recombination sites were observed in patients with type 1 diabetes, implying thymic rearrangement abnormalities. Because cDNA rather than genomic DNA was sequenced, highly expressing activated cells could have been over-represented, although no difference in activation and CD3 levels was found between groups.

Each donor gave one peripheral blood draw, around 100 mL on average, collected into heparinised tubes. A BD FACSAria II was used to sort naive, central memory, regulatory and stem cell-like memory CD4+ T cells with a panel that included CD45RO, CCR7, CD25, CD127, CD95 and CD27. All sorted populations exceeded 95% purity. PBMCs were isolated immediately by Lymphoprep density gradient centrifugation and stained directly without culture. Samples were stained and sorted in pairs, with one healthy donor and one patient per experiment, so that batch effects were minimized. The sample holds a few counts of this clone. Its target antigen remains unknown. The input lacks base qualities; no much larger clone sits a single base away. The CDR3 has 14 amino acids, counting the end cysteine and phenylalanine. Only CDR3 DNA remains: 42 bases, in frame from the first base. The germline V gene specifies LGHNA as CDR1 and YNFKEQ as CDR2. V and J lose 0 bases and 4 bases, and a span of 9 bases separates them.

The chain couples TRBV4-2 to TRBJ1-1; too little of a D gene remains to name it. Sequencing was carried out using naive CD4+ T cells from blood. The cell subset or site label corresponds to: true naive CD4+ T cells. The TCR comes from a man aged 25-45 years with type 1 diabetes. The sequence in DNA is TGTGCCAGCAGCCAAGATTCTGGCTCCACTGAAGCTTTCTTT. It encodes CASSQDSGSTEAFF.